Following are 3 T cell receptor beta chains from one sample sequenced in a study of T cell repertoires in cytomegalovirus infection. Their specific antigens are unknown. TCRdb re-called the reads through MiXCR, storing one row per CDR3 protein. The top ten hold under 65% of the sample, which has some 110,000 distinct CDR3 sequences, roughly a third seen once. Material: CD8+ T cells from cultured PBMCs, obtained from culture after CMV antigen stimulation. These receptors came from a human donor in good health (CMV status not recorded). Some clones in this sample may be carry-over from other donors' samples.

The chain has TRBV6-5 and TRBJ2-1; TRBD1 agrees at 10 bases. This CDR3 has 15 residues. The ends lost 2 bases at V and 6 bases at J; junction bases unmatched: 4. Per germline, CDR1 MNHEY and CDR2 SVGAGI. The CDR3 protein is CASSYQDRGINEQFF. CDR3 bases: TGTGCCAGCAGTTACCAGGACAGGGGGATCAATGAGCAGTTCTTC.

The chain uses TRBV12-5 and TRBJ1-1; D gene ambiguous. The CDR3 has 11 amino acids. The V end lost 5 bases, the J end lost 9 bases, and 10 bases lay between the germline ends. Germline CDR1 LGHNT, CDR2 FRNRAP. DNA for the CDR3: TGTGCTAGTGGTCCACCAAGTCAAGCTTTCTTT. Its protein product is CASGPPSQAFF.

This clonotype was detected a few times. The chain couples TRBV6-5 to TRBJ2-7; no reliable D call. Germline V gives CDR1 MNHEY, CDR2 SVGAGI. Trimming cost V 2 bases and J 1 base, with 9 bases left between them. The CDR3 has 14 residues. The CDR3 region is CASSYTDGSYEQYF. The DNA for the CDR3 is TGTGCCAGCAGTTACACGGACGGATCCTACGAGCAGTACTTC.